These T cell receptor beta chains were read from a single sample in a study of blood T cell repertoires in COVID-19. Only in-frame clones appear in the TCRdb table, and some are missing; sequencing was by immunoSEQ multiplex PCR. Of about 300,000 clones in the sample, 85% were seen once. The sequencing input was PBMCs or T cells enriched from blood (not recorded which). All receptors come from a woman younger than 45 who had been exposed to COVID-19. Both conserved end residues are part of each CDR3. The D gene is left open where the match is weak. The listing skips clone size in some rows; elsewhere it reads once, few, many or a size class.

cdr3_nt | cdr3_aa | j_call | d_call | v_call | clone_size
TGTGCCAGCAGCCCAAGGACTAGCGGGCGTGCAGATACGCAGTATTTT | CASSPRTSGRADTQYF | TRBJ2-3 | TRBD2 | TRBV7-9 | .
TGTGCCAGCACCTACAGGGTCGCGGAGACCCAGTACTTC | CASTYRVAETQYF | TRBJ2-5 | . | TRBV12-3/TRBV12-4 | .
TGTGCCAGCAGTGAGCCGGGACATCTTGAAAAACTGTTTTTT | CASSEPGHLEKLFF | TRBJ1-4 | . | TRBV2 | .
TGTGCCAGCAGCTTACCCCGACAGCAAGAGACCCAGTACTTC | CASSLPRQQETQYF | TRBJ2-5 | . | TRBV7-8 | .
TGTGCTAGTGGCACAGGGACAACTAATGAAAAACTGTTTTTT | CASGTGTTNEKLFF | TRBJ1-4 | . | TRBV12-5 | .
TGTGCCAGCAGTTTCCCGGGACTAGATGAGCAGTTCTTC | CASSFPGLDEQFF | TRBJ2-1 | TRBD2 | TRBV28 | few
TGTGCCAGCAGCTCTCCTGGGCCTATATACTACAATGAGCAGTTCTTC | CASSSPGPIYYNEQFF | TRBJ2-1 | . | TRBV7-2 | few
TGTGCCAGCAGTGGAGGGACTGAAGCTTTCTTT | CASSGGTEAFF | TRBJ1-1 | . | TRBV5-6 | .
TGCGCCAGCACCCGGGGGGGCGCGGGAACTGAAGCTTTCTTT | CASTRGGAGTEAFF | TRBJ1-1 | . | TRBV5-1 | .
TGCGCCAGCAGCTTGAGGGGGGGAAGGACTGAAGCTTTCTTT | CASSLRGGRTEAFF | TRBJ1-1 | . | TRBV5-1 | .
TGTGCCAGCAGTCCCGGGACAGGAAACACTGAAGCTTTCTTT | CASSPGTGNTEAFF | TRBJ1-1 | TRBD1 | TRBV28 | .
TGTGCCAGCAGCTCTGGGACTAGCGGGAGGGCCCGTTTAAGCACAGATACGCAGTATTTT | CASSSGTSGRARLSTDTQYF | TRBJ2-3 | TRBD2 | TRBV5-4 | once
TGTGCCAGCAGTCAGTCTCGTTACAATGAGCAGTTCTTC | CASSQSRYNEQFF | TRBJ2-1 | . | TRBV6-4 | few
TGTGCCAGCAGTTCCCGGGAAATCAATGAGCAGTTCTTC | CASSSREINEQFF | TRBJ2-1 | . | TRBV27 | few
TGTGCCATCAGTGGTTGGGAGGCTCAAGAGACCCAGTACTTC | CAISGWEAQETQYF | TRBJ2-5 | . | TRBV10-3 | once
TGTGCCAGCAGTTCCGGGACAGGGAGGGGATCACCCCTCCACTTT | CASSSGTGRGSPLHF | TRBJ1-6 | TRBD1 | TRBV7-6 | .
TGTGCCATCAGTTTCACAGGGGGCGGGCAGCCCCAGCATTTT | CAISFTGGGQPQHF | TRBJ1-5 | TRBD1 | TRBV10-3 | .
TGTGCCAGCAGCGCCCAAGGAGGCCGAATGAACACTGAAGCTTTCTTT | CASSAQGGRMNTEAFF | TRBJ1-1 | . | TRBV9 | .
TGTGCCAGTAGTAGACAGGGTGAGCGGGAGGGCCAGTACGAGCAGTACTTC | CASSRQGEREGQYEQYF | TRBJ2-7 | TRBD2 | TRBV19 | .
TGTGCCAGCAGTGCCCGGGGGGCGCGCAACTCTGGAAACACCATATATTTT | CASSARGARNSGNTIYF | TRBJ1-3 | . | TRBV6-1 | .
TGTGCCAGCAGCCAAGGTGGAGTCGCGAACACTGAAGCTTTCTTT | CASSQGGVANTEAFF | TRBJ1-1 | . | TRBV3-1/TRBV3-2 | .
TGCGCCAGCAGCCAAGATCACGGGAGGAACCGAGAGACCCAGTACTTC | CASSQDHGRNRETQYF | TRBJ2-5 | TRBD2 | TRBV4-1 | few
TGTGCCAGCAGCTCACCGGGACAGCTCTACTCTGGGGCCAACGTCCTGACTTTC | CASSSPGQLYSGANVLTF | TRBJ2-6 | TRBD1 | TRBV5-6 | .
TGTGCCAGCAGCAAAGCGGGACAGGGGGCCTTTGGCAATCAGCCCCAGCATTTT | CASSKAGQGAFGNQPQHF | TRBJ1-5 | . | TRBV21-1 | .
TGTGCCAGCAGGCAGGGGGATCAGCCCCAGCATTTT | CASRQGDQPQHF | TRBJ1-5 | TRBD1 | TRBV28 | few
TGCGCCAGCAGCTTGGGAGGGGACACTAATCAGCCCCAGCATTTT | CASSLGGDTNQPQHF | TRBJ1-5 | . | TRBV5-1 | .
TGCAGCGCCGGCTCCGACAGGGCCCGCGAGCAGTACTTC | CSAGSDRAREQYF | TRBJ2-7 | TRBD1 | TRBV29-1 | .